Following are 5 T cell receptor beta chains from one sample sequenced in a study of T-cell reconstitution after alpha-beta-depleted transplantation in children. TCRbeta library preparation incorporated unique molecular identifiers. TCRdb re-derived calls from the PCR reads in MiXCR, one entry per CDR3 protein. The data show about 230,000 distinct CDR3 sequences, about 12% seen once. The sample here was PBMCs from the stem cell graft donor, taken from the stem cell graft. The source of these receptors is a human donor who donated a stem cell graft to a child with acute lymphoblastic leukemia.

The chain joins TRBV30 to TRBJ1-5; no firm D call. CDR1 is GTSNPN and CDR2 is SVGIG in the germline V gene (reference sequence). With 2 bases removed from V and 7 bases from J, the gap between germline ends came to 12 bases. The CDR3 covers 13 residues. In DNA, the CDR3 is TGTGCCTGGAGTTATTGGGGTGGGCAGCCCCAGCATTTT. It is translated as CAWSYWGGQPQHF.

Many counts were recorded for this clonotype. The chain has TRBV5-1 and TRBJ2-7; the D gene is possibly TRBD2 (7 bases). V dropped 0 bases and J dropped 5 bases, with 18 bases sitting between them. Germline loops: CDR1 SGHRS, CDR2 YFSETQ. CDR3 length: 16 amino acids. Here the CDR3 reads CASSLEIRGRAHEQYF. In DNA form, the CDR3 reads TGCGCCAGCAGCTTGGAAATAAGGGGGAGGGCCCACGAGCAGTACTTC.

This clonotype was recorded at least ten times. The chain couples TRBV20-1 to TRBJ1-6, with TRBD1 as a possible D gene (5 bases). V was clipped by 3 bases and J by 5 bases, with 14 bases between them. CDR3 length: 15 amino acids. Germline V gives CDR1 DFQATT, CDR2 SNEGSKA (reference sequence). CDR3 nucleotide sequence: TGCAGTGCTAGCTTCCCACAGGAGAATAATTCACCCCTCCACTTT. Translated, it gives CSASFPQENNSPLHF.

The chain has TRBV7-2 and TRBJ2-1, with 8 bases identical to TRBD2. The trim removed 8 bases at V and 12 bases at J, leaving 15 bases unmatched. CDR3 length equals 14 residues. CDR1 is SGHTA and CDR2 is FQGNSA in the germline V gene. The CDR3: CASREAGGQRGQFF. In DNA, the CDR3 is TGTGCCAGCCGCGAGGCGGGAGGTCAACGGGGGCAGTTCTTC.

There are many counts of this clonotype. The DNA for the CDR3 is TGTGCCAGCAGCCAAGAAAGGGGCCAGCGGGGCTACAATGAGCAGTTCTTC. It translates to CASSQERGQRGYNEQFF. V is TRBV4-2 and J is TRBJ2-1; 7 bases align to TRBD2. CDR3 length equals 17 residues. The trim removed 0 bases at V and 3 bases at J, leaving 8 bases unmatched. CDR1 is LGHNA, CDR2 YNFKEQ, per germline.